This T cell receptor (beta chain) was sequenced for a study of T-cell memory formation after mild COVID-19. General observations from the study: A subset of responding clones appeared in pre-infection memory, suggesting cross-reactive memory joined.

Notes on this clonotype: Its antigen is undetermined.

Germline V gene data show CDR1 as MGHRA and CDR2 as YSYEKL. This CDR3 has 19 residues. Trimming removed 1 base from V and 3 bases from J; junction bases left unmatched: 9. TCRdb independently ran MiXCR on the 5' RACE reads; one entry per CDR3 protein. The repertoire holds 90,000 to 130,000 distinct CDR3 sequences, with roughly a sixth as singletons. The chain combines TRBV4-1 with TRBJ2-2, with 12 bases identical to TRBD2. The sequencing input was PBMCs or a T cell subset sorted from them (not recorded which). The sequence was collected from a man aged 18-30 years who had mild COVID-19 (a few samples of this study predate the infection). Cell type and time point are not known. CDR3 bases: TGCGCCAGCAGCCAAGGGGAGGCTAGCGGGGGGGACTACACCGGGGAGCTGTTTTTT. It yields the protein CASSQGEASGGDYTGELFF.